These 19 T cell receptor beta chains originate from one sample sequenced in a study of T-cell memory formation after mild COVID-19. TCRdb processed the 5' RACE reads anew with MiXCR; each CDR3 protein has one entry. The table has roughly 150,000 distinct CDR3 sequences, around 27% seen once. Sequenced input: PBMCs or a T cell subset sorted from them (not recorded which). The receptors derive from an adult woman who had mild COVID-19 (a few samples of this study predate the infection). Cell type and time point are not known.

This clonotype was recorded a few times. The rearrangement uses TRBV20-1 and TRBJ1-5, with 8 nucleotides matching TRBD1. Germline-derived CDR1 and CDR2 are DFQATT and SNEGSKA (reference sequence). J gave up 2 bases and V 0 bases, and 12 bases lay outside the gene matches. The CDR3 sequence is 18 residues long. This CDR3 is CSARDGGTGLFGNQPQHF. The CDR3 DNA follows: TGCAGTGCTAGAGATGGGGGGACAGGCCTTTTTGGCAATCAGCCCCAGCATTTT.

This clonotype was observed at least ten times. The chain links TRBV5-4 to TRBJ2-1; weak D call: TRBD2 (6 bases). V gave up 0 bases and J gave up 4 bases, with 11 bases separating them. The germline gives CDR1 SGHNT, CDR2 YYREEE (reference sequence). The CDR3 length is 15 residues. DNA for the CDR3: TGTGCCAGCAGCTTGGATGGGACTTCGTACAATGAGCAGTTCTTC. Its protein is CASSLDGTSYNEQFF.

This clonotype was seen more than once but under ten times. This chain links TRBV7-2 with TRBJ2-3, with D possibly called TRBD1 or TRBD2 (5 bases each). The CDR3 sequence is 18 residues long. V gave up 5 bases and J gave up 2 bases, with 23 bases separating them. Germline V gene sequence: CDR1 SGHTA, CDR2 FQGNSA. The CDR3, as DNA: TGTGCCAGCAGCATTCCTATCGCGGTCACCGGGACCACAGATACGCAGTATTTT. This codes for CASSIPIAVTGTTDTQYF.

This clonotype was observed many times. J is TRBJ2-3 and V is TRBV9, with 8 bases that match TRBD2. Trimming removed 5 bases from V and 0 bases from J; junction bases left unmatched: 2. The CDR3 is 14 residues long. Per the germline V gene, CDR1 is SGDLS and CDR2 is YYNGEE. The CDR3 here is CASSASGSTDTQYF. The DNA of the CDR3 is TGTGCCAGCAGTGCTAGCGGGAGCACAGATACGCAGTATTTT.

This clonotype has only a few counts. The genes are TRBV12-3 or TRBV12-4 and TRBJ1-2; D not certain. V was clipped by 6 bases and J by 5 bases, with 10 bases between them. The CDR3 sequence is 12 residues long. CDR3 DNA sequence: TGTGCCAGCAGCCCCCACCTTTATGGCTACACCTTC. It translates to CASSPHLYGYTF.

This sequence joins TRBV27 and TRBJ1-2; the match to TRBD1 covers 8 bases. The CDR3 loop spans 14 amino acids. CDR1 is MNHEY, CDR2 SMNVEV, per germline (reference sequence). J was trimmed by 6 bases and V by 7 bases; bases with no gene match: 10. CDR3 sequence reads: CASTQPGQGNGYTF. The CDR3 bases are TGTGCCAGCACTCAACCCGGACAGGGCAATGGCTACACCTTC.

The V and J genes are TRBV4-1 and TRBJ2-2; D is unclear. V lost 4 bases to trimming and J lost 4 bases, with 19 bases between them. CDR3 length: 17 residues. In germline, CDR1 is MGHRA, CDR2 YSYEKL. The CDR3 nucleotides are TGCGCCAGCAGCCTCCGCCGGCAAGACGGCGGCACCGGGGAGCTGTTTTTT. Translated, it gives CASSLRRQDGGTGELFF.

There are a few counts of this clonotype. The J gene is TRBJ1-2, the V gene TRBV2; D not certain. There are 13 residues in the CDR3. The V gene lost 8 bases and the J gene lost 8 bases, with 18 bases spanning the gap. Germline loops: CDR1 SNHLY, CDR2 FYNNEI. CDR3 amino acids: CASPQANIGGYTF. The CDR3 coding sequence is TGTGCCAGCCCTCAAGCCAATATCGGGGGCTACACCTTC.

This chain links TRBV7-9 with TRBJ2-7; 7 nucleotides agree with TRBD1. V trimming: 5 bases; J trimming: 3 bases; junction bases outside the gene matches: 7. CDR1 is SEHNR and CDR2 is FQNEAQ in the germline V gene (reference sequence). CDR3 length: 14 amino acids. CDR3 DNA sequence: TGTGCCAGCAGCCCGACAGGGATGCTCTACGAGCAGTACTTC. Translated, it gives CASSPTGMLYEQYF. Variable domain in full (rest from reference TRBV7-9 and TRBJ2-7): DTGVSQNPRHKITKRGQNVTFRCDPISEHNRLYWYRQTLGQGPEFLTYFQNEAQLEKSRLLSDRFSAERPKGSFSTLEIQRTEQGDSAMYLCASSPTGMLYEQYFGPGTRLTVT.

The chain carries TRBV12-3 or TRBV12-4 and TRBJ1-1; D not resolved. V lost 7 bases and J 1 base, leaving 10 bases between the germline ends. The CDR3 extends over 13 amino acids. In DNA form, the CDR3 reads TGTGCCAGCATTCCATCTCCGAACACTGAAGCTTTCTTT. Translating it yields CASIPSPNTEAFF.

The J gene is TRBJ2-7, the V gene TRBV28, with 7 bases identical to TRBD1. CDR3 size: 17 residues. The V and J ends lost 9 bases and 2 bases, in that order; junction bases with no gene match: 19. Germline-derived CDR1 and CDR2 are MDHEN and SYDVKM. Here the CDR3 DNA reads TGTGCCAGTCCTCCCCCCGACAGGGATCGAAGTACCTACGAGCAGTACTTC. Translated: CASPPPDRDRSTYEQYF.

The chain employs TRBV4-3 and TRBJ2-1, with 9 bases matching TRBD2. The CDR3 runs to 15 residues. The V gene end was trimmed by 5 bases and the J gene end by 0 bases; junction bases not matched to a gene: 2. Germline assignment: CDR1 LGHNA and CDR2 YSLEER. DNA of the CDR3: TGCGCCAGCAGCTATAGCGGGGGCTCCTACAATGAGCAGTTCTTC. Translation gives CASSYSGGSYNEQFF.

The sample holds a few counts of this clonotype. The rearrangement joins TRBV5-6 to TRBJ2-7, with 8 bases lining up with TRBD1. Germline loops: CDR1 SGHDT, CDR2 YYEEEE. The CDR3 spans 16 residues. V lost 3 bases and J lost 3; bases outside the gene matches: 11. Written as DNA, the CDR3 is TGTGCCAGCAGCTCCTGGATCGGGACAGGCAACTACGAGCAGTACTTC. Translated, it gives CASSSWIGTGNYEQYF.

The chain recombines TRBV24-1 with TRBJ1-5; D gene unclear. Trimming stripped 1 base from V and 4 bases from J, with 4 bases between. Per the germline V gene, CDR1 is KGHDR and CDR2 is SFDVKD. The CDR3 spans 13 residues. The CDR3 protein is CATSDFQNQPQHF. The DNA of the CDR3 is TGTGCCACCAGTGATTTTCAGAATCAGCCCCAGCATTTT.

The chain is built from TRBV7-9 and TRBJ2-1; TRBD2 aligns across 8 bases. V dropped 5 bases and J dropped 4; count of bases not matched to a gene: 10. The germline V gene encodes CDR1 SEHNR and CDR2 FQNEAQ (reference sequence). The CDR3 is 16 amino acids. For the CDR3, the DNA is TGTGCCAGCAGCCCTCCGGGGGGGAGGTTATACAATGAGCAGTTCTTC. Encoded protein: CASSPPGGRLYNEQFF.

This clonotype was picked up a small number of times. The chain employs TRBV29-1 and TRBJ1-2; no reliable D call. The CDR3 has 13 amino acids. Germline-derived CDR1 and CDR2 are SQVTM and ANQGSEA. Between the trimmed V and J ends, which lost 4 bases and 0 bases, there was a span of 9 bases. The CDR3 DNA reads TGCAGCGTTGTAGACATCACTAACTATGGCTACACCTTC. It yields the protein CSVVDITNYGYTF.

The J gene is TRBJ2-7, the V gene TRBV3-1, with D unclear. CDR1 is LGHDT, CDR2 YNNKEL, per germline (reference sequence). The V end lost 4 bases, the J end lost 3 bases, and 16 bases lay between the germline ends. This CDR3 has 15 residues. CDR3 in DNA: TGTGCCAGCAGCCCCCGTCTGGACGGGCGCTACGAGCAGTACTTC. This gives the protein CASSPRLDGRYEQYF.

The rearrangement links TRBV12-3 or TRBV12-4 to TRBJ2-7; TRBD1 might be the D (6 bases). The ends were cut back, 1 base at V and 3 bases at J, with 13 bases in the middle. This CDR3 is built from 15 residues. CDR3 in DNA: TGTGCCAGCAGTTTAGGCTCCTGGGGGCTCTACGAGCAGTACTTC. It codes for CASSLGSWGLYEQYF.

This clonotype was observed a few times. With a much larger clone just one base away, this may be a read error. The rearrangement joins TRBV7-6 to TRBJ2-1; 12 bases are shared with TRBD2. V was clipped by 3 bases and J by 4 bases; unmatched bases: 1. CDR1 and CDR2 (germline): SGHVS, FNYEAQ. The CDR3 covers 15 residues. The CDR3 spells CASSFGTSGYNEQFF. Here the CDR3 DNA reads TGTGCCAGCAGCTTCGGGACTAGCGGGTACAATGAGCAGTTCTTC.